This T cell receptor (beta chain) was observed in a study of cytomegalovirus exposure and HLA in healthy donors. Vbeta (60) and Jbeta (13) primers were used in the PCR. The assay was immunoSEQ multiplex PCR, and TCRdb's table has in-frame clones only and misses some. The table lists under 200,000 clones, around three quarters of them singletons. CDR1 is MGHDK and CDR2 is SYGVNS in the germline V gene. CDR3 length: 15 residues. Deletions cut 4 bases from V and 5 bases from J, with 14 bases between. This clone was seen more than once but under ten times. What it binds is unknown. Broader study findings: Per a prior analysis, the majority of TCR beta V segments were productive roughly 90% or roughly 30% of the time.

The V call is TRBV25-1, the J call TRBJ1-4, with unresolved D. The sequence was collected from a woman younger than 45 in good health and CMV-seropositive. The sample was PBMCs. The CDR3 loop reads CASSGNGGGNEKLFF. Here the CDR3 DNA reads TGTGCCAGCAGTGGAAATGGCGGAGGGAATGAAAAACTGTTTTTT.